This TCR beta chain was captured in a study of technical replicates of blood from several donors. This CDR3 contains 17 residues. Trimming removed 0 bases at V and 3 bases at J, with 17 bases between. The germline gives CDR1 LGHNA, CDR2 YSLEER. Sequencing was performed with immunoSEQ multiplex PCR; in TCRdb, only in-frame clones are kept and a portion is missing. Among over 55,000 clones listed, approximately 86% were seen once. The chain uses TRBV4-3 and TRBJ1-1; possible D gene TRBD1, 5 bases. The origin of this receptor is a human donor in good health. Some clones in this sample may be carry-over from other donors' samples. Sequencing used PBMCs. The chain's CDR3 is CASSQDGLRGADTEAFF. CDR3 coding DNA: TGCGCCAGCAGCCAAGATGGGTTAAGGGGCGCGGACACTGAAGCTTTCTTT.